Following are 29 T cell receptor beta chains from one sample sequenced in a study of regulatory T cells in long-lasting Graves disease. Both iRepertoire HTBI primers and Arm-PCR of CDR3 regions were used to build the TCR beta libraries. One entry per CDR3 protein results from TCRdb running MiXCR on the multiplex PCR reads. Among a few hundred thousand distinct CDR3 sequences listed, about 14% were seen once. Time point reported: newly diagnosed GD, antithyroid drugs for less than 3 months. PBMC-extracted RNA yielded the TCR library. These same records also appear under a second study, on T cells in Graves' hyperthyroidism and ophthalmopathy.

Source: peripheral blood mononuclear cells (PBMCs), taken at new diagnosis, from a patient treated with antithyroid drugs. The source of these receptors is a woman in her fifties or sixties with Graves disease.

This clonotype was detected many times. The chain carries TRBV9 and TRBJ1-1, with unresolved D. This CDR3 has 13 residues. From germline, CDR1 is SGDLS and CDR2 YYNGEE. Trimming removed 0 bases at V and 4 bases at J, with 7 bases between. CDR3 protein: CASSVGGITEAFF. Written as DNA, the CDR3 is TGTGCCAGCAGCGTAGGAGGCATCACTGAAGCTTTCTTT.

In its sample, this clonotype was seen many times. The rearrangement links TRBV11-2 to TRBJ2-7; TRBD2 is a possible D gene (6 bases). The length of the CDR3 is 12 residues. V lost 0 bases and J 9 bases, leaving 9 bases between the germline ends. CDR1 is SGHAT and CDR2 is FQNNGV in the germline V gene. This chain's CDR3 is CASSLDRRGQYF. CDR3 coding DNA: TGTGCCAGCAGCTTAGATCGGCGGGGGCAGTACTTC.

The CDR3 sequence: CASSSTALAADTQYF. The CDR3, as DNA: TGTGCCAGCAGTTCCACAGCCCTAGCGGCAGATACGCAGTATTTT. The chain carries TRBV27 and TRBJ2-3, with 7 bases lining up with TRBD2. There are 15 residues in the CDR3. Germline CDR1 is MNHEY and CDR2 is SMNVEV (reference sequence). With 4 bases clipped from V and 4 bases from J, the junction kept 8 bases outside the gene matches.

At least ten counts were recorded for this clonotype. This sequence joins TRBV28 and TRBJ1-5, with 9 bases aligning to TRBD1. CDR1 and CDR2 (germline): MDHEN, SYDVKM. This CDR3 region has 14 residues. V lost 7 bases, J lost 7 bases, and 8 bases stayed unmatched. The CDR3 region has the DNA TGTGCCAGCACCCCGGGACAGGGACGCCAGCCCCAGCATTTT. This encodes CASTPGQGRQPQHF.

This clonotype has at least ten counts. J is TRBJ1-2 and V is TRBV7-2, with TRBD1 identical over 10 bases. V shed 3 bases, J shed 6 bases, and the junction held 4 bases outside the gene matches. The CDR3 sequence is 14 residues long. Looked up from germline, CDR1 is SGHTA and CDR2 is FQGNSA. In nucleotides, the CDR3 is TGTGCCAGCAGCTTGGACAGGGGGTGGGATGGCTACACCTTC. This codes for CASSLDRGWDGYTF.

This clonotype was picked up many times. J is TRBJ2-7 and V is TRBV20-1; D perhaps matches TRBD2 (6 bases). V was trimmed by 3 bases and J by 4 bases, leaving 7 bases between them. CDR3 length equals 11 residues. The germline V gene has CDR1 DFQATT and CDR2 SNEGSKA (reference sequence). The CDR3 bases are TGCAGTGCTAGGCGGGGTTACGAGCAGTACTTC. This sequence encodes CSARRGYEQYF.

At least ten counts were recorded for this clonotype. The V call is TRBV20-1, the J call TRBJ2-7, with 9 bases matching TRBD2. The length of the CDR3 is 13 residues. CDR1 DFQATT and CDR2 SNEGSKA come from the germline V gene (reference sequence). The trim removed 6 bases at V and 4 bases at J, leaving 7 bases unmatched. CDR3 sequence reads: CSAYSGSTYEQYF. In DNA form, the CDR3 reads TGCAGTGCCTATAGCGGGAGTACTTACGAGCAGTACTTC.

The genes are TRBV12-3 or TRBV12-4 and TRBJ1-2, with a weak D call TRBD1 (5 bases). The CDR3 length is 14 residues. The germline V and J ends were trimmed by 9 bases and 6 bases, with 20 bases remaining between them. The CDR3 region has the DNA TGTGCCAGTTCCCAGAGGCAGGGTAGTGATGGCTACACCTTC. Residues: CASSQRQGSDGYTF.

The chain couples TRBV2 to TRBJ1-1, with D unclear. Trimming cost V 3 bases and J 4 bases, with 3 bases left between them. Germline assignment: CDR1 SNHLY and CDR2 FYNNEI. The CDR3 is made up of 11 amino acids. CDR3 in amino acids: CASSDTTEAFF. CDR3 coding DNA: TGTGCCAGCAGTGATACCACTGAAGCTTTCTTT.

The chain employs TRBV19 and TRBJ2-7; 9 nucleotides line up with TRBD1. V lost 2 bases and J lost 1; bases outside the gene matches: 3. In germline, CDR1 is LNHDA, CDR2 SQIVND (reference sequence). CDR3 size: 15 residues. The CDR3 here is CASSILGTGSYEQYF. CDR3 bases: TGTGCCAGTAGTATATTGGGGACAGGGTCCTACGAGCAGTACTTC.

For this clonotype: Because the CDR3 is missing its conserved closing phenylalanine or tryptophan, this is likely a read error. CDR3 nucleotide sequence: TGCAGTGGGCAGGGGGACAATCAGCCCCAGCATCTT. This translates into CSGQGDNQPQHL. The chain uses TRBV20-1 and TRBJ1-5; 7 bases map to TRBD1. The junction had 3 bases not matched to a gene; V was cut back by 7 bases and J by 3 bases. Germline V gene data show CDR1 as DFQATT and CDR2 as SNEGSKA (reference sequence). This CDR3 is 12 amino acids long.

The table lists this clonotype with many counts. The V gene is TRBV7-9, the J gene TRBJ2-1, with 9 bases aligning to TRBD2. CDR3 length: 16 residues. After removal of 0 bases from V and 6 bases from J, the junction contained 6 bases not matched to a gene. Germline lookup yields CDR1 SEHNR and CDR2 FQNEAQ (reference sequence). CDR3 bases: TGTGCCAGCAGCTTAGCGAATAGCGGGAGAGGCAATGAGCAGTTCTTC. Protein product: CASSLANSGRGNEQFF.

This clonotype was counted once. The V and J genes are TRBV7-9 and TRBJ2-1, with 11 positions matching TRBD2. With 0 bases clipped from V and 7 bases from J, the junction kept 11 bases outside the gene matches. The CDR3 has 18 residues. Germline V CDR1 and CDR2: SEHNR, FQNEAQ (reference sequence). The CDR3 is CASSLATWASGRPNEQFF. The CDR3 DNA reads TGTGCCAGCAGCTTAGCTACTTGGGCTAGCGGGAGGCCGAATGAGCAGTTCTTC.

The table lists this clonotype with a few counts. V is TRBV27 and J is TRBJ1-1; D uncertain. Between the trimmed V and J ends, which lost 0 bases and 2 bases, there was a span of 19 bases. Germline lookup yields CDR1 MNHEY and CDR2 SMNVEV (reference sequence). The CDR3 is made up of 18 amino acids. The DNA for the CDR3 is TGTGCCAGCAGTTTATCCTATAGGCCTCAATTGGGTAACACTGAAGCTTTCTTT. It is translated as CASSLSYRPQLGNTEAFF.

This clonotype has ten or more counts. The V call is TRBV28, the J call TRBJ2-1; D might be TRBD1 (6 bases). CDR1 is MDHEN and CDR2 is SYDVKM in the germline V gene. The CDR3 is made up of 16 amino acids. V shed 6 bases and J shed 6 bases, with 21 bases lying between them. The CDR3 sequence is CASSVSWSGARNEQFF. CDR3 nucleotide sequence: TGTGCCAGCAGCGTAAGCTGGTCAGGGGCGCGCAATGAGCAGTTCTTC.

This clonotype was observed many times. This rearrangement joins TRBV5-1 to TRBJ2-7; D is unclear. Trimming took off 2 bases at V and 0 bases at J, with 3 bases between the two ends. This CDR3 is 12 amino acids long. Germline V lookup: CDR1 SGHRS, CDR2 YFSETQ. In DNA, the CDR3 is TGCGCCAGCAGCTTCAACTCCTACGAGCAGTACTTC. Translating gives CASSFNSYEQYF.

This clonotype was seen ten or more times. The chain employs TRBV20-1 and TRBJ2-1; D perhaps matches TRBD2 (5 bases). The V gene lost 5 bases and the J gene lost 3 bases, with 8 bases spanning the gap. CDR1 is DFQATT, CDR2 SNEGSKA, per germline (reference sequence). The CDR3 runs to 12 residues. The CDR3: CSAPRDYNEQFF. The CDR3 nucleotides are TGCAGTGCTCCCCGGGACTACAATGAGCAGTTCTTC.

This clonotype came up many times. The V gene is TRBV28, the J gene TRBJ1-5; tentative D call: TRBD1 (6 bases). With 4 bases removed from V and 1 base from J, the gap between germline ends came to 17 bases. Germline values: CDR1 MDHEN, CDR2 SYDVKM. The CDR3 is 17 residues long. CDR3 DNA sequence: TGTGCCAGCAGTTCCCCTCGGGGGGCTTTAAGCAATCAGCCCCAGCATTTT. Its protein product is CASSSPRGALSNQPQHF.

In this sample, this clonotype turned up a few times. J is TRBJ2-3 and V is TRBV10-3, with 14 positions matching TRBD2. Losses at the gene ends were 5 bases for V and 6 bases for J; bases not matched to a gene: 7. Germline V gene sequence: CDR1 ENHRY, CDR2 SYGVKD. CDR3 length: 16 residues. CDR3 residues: CAISRGLAGEADTQYF. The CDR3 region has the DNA TGTGCCATCAGTAGGGGACTAGCGGGAGAGGCGGATACGCAGTATTTT.

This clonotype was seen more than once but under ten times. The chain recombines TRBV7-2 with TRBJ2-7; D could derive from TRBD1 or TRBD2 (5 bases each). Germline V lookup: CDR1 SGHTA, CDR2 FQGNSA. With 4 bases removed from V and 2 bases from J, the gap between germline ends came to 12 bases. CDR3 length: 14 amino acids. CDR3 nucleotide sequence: TGTGCCAGCAGCTCGGGGACCCCCCCCTACGAGCAGTACTTC. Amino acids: CASSSGTPPYEQYF.

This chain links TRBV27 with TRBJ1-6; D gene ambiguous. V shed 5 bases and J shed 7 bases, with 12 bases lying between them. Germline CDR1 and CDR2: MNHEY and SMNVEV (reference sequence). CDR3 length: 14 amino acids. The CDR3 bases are TGTGCCAGCAGTCTGCCGGGAGGGAATTCACCCCTCCACTTT. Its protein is CASSLPGGNSPLHF.

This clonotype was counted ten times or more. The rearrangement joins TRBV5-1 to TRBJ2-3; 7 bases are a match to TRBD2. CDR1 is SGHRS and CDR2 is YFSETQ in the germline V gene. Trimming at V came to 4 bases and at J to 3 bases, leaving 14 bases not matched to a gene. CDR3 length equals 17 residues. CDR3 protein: CASSEDGTSGTTDTQYF. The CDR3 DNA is TGCGCCAGCAGCGAGGATGGGACCAGCGGGACGACAGATACGCAGTATTTT.

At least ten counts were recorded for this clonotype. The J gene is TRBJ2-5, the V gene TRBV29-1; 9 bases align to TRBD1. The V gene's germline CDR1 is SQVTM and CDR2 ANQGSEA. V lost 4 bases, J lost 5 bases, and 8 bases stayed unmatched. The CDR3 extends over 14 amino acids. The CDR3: CSVARGQGGETQYF. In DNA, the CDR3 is TGCAGCGTTGCCCGGGGACAGGGCGGCGAGACCCAGTACTTC.

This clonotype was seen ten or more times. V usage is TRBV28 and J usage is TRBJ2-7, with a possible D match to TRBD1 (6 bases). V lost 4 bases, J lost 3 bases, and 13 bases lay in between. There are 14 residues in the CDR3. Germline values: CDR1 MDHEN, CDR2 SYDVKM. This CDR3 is CASSSGQIFYEQYF. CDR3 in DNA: TGTGCCAGCAGTTCGGGACAAATTTTCTACGAGCAGTACTTC.

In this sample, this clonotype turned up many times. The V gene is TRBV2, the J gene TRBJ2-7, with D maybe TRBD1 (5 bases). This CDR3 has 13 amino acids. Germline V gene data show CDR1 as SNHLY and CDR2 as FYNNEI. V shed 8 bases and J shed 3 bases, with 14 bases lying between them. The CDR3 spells CASYHEQGYEQYF. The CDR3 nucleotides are TGTGCCAGCTACCACGAGCAGGGCTACGAGCAGTACTTC.

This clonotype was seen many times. The CDR3 DNA follows: TGTGCCAGCAGTCCAGCCACATTACAGGGACCACTCACCGGGGAGCTGTTTTTT. Encoded protein: CASSPATLQGPLTGELFF. The gene calls are TRBV28 and TRBJ2-2; perhaps TRBD1 as D (6 bases). There are 18 residues in the CDR3. Trimming removed 5 bases at V and 4 bases at J, with 23 bases between. Germline-derived CDR1 and CDR2 are MDHEN and SYDVKM.

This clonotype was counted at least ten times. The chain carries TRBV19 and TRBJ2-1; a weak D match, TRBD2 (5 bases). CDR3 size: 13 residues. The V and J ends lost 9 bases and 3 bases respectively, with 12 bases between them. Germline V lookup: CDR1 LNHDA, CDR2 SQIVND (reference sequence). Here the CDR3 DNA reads TGTGCCAGCAGCTCGAGGGTCTACAATGAGCAGTTCTTC. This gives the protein CASSSRVYNEQFF.

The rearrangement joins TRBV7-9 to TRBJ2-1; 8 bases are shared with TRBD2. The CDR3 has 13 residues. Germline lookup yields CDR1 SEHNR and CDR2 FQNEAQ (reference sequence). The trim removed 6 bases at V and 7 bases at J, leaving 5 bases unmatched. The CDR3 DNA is TGTGCCAGCAGACCAGCGGGAGCGAATGAGCAGTTCTTC. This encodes CASRPAGANEQFF.

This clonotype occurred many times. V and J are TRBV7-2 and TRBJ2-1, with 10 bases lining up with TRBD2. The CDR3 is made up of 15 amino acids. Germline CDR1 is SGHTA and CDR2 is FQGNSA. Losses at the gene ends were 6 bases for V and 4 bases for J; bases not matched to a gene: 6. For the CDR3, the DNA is TGTGCCAGCAGACCAGCGGGAGGGGCATACAATGAGCAGTTCTTC. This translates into CASRPAGGAYNEQFF.